The entry below gives a single TCR beta chain sequence along with its context. The source of the sample is a study of T cell changes during pregnancy in multiple sclerosis. Only in-frame clones appear in the TCRdb table, and some are missing; sequencing was by immunoSEQ multiplex PCR. The sample yields 25,000 to 35,000 clones, 89% seen once. The CDR3 runs to 17 residues. Germline trimming cut 3 bases from V and 3 bases from J; bases unmatched to any gene: 9. From germline, CDR1 is MNHEY and CDR2 SMNVEV (reference sequence). The sample was CD8+ T cells from peripheral blood mononuclear cells, taken in the second trimester of pregnancy. The rearrangement links TRBV27 to TRBJ2-1; the match to TRBD1 covers 9 bases. The origin of this receptor is a female donor with multiple sclerosis, enrolled in a pregnancy study. CDR3 protein: CASSFRRGQGGYNEQFF. In nucleotides, the CDR3 is TGTGCCAGCAGTTTTAGGAGGGGACAGGGCGGCTACAATGAGCAGTTCTTC.